These T cell receptor beta chains were read from a single sample in a study of cytomegalovirus exposure and HLA in healthy donors. Libraries were prepared by immunoSEQ multiplex PCR; TCRdb keeps only in-frame clonotypes and omits some of them. The sample has 150,000 to 200,000 clones, over 65% seen once; the top ten hold about 4.7%. The sequenced sample consisted of PBMCs. These receptors came from a man in his late teens or twenties in good health and CMV-seropositive. Both conserved end residues are part of each CDR3. Fields, in order: D gene, J gene, clone size, V gene, CDR3 protein, CDR3 DNA. A D gene is named only where the DNA matches it firmly. Clone size appears in some rows only: once, few, many, or a class for an expanded clone.

d_gene: -
j_gene: TRBJ1-2
abundance: -
v_gene: TRBV6-4
CDR3aa: CASSDSTQAMRGYTF
CDR3nt: TGTGCCAGCAGTGACTCAACACAGGCTATGAGGGGCTACACCTTC

d_gene: TRBD1
j_gene: TRBJ1-5
abundance: -
v_gene: TRBV10-1
CDR3aa: CARSPWTGRVGQPQHF
CDR3nt: TGCGCCAGAAGCCCCTGGACAGGGCGTGTTGGTCAGCCCCAGCATTTT

d_gene: TRBD1
j_gene: TRBJ1-1
abundance: -
v_gene: TRBV7-2
CDR3aa: CASTRTGGSTEAFF
CDR3nt: TGTGCCAGCACCAGGACAGGGGGTAGTACTGAAGCTTTCTTT

d_gene: TRBD1
j_gene: TRBJ2-4
abundance: -
v_gene: TRBV6-1
CDR3aa: CASSDNRGTKNIQYF
CDR3nt: TGTGCCAGCAGCGACAACAGGGGGACCAAAAACATTCAGTACTTC

d_gene: -
j_gene: TRBJ1-5
abundance: -
v_gene: TRBV28
CDR3aa: CASTSYSSSQPQHF
CDR3nt: TGTGCCAGCACCTCTTACTCCAGTAGCCAGCCCCAGCATTTT

d_gene: TRBD1
j_gene: TRBJ1-1
abundance: -
v_gene: TRBV7-8
CDR3aa: CASTKDRVGGTEAFF
CDR3nt: TGTGCCAGCACCAAGGACAGGGTGGGGGGCACTGAAGCTTTCTTT

d_gene: TRBD1
j_gene: TRBJ1-1
abundance: -
v_gene: TRBV19
CDR3aa: CASAPGQGRGRNEAFF
CDR3nt: TGTGCCAGTGCACCGGGACAGGGACGGGGTAGGAACGAAGCTTTCTTT

d_gene: -
j_gene: TRBJ2-3
abundance: -
v_gene: TRBV4-1
CDR3aa: CASSQDGDTQYF
CDR3nt: TGCGCCAGCAGCCAAGACGGAGACACGCAGTATTTT

d_gene: TRBD1
j_gene: TRBJ2-5
abundance: -
v_gene: TRBV5-4
CDR3aa: CASSRGTGLSQETQYF
CDR3nt: TGTGCCAGCAGCCGGGGGACAGGGTTAAGCCAAGAGACCCAGTACTTC

d_gene: TRBD2
j_gene: TRBJ2-5
abundance: -
v_gene: TRBV11-2
CDR3aa: CASSPPGLAGVETQYF
CDR3nt: TGTGCCAGCAGCCCACCCGGACTAGCGGGAGTCGAGACCCAGTACTTC

d_gene: -
j_gene: TRBJ1-1
abundance: few
v_gene: TRBV18
CDR3aa: CASSYGQNTEAFF
CDR3nt: TGTGCCAGCTCATACGGACAGAACACTGAAGCTTTCTTT

d_gene: TRBD2
j_gene: TRBJ2-3
abundance: -
v_gene: TRBV6-4
CDR3aa: CASSDNPGLAVTDTQYF
CDR3nt: TGTGCCAGCAGTGACAACCCGGGACTAGCTGTAACAGATACGCAGTATTTT

d_gene: -
j_gene: TRBJ1-1
abundance: once
v_gene: TRBV12-2
CDR3aa: CASRLEQGEPDTEAFF
CDR3nt: TGTGCAAGTCGCTTAGAGCAGGGCGAACCGGACACTGAAGCTTTCTTT

d_gene: TRBD1
j_gene: TRBJ1-5
abundance: -
v_gene: TRBV27
CDR3aa: CARPTGRSNQPQHF
CDR3nt: TGTGCCAGGCCGACAGGGAGAAGCAATCAGCCCCAGCATTTT

d_gene: TRBD1
j_gene: TRBJ1-2
abundance: -
v_gene: TRBV5-4
CDR3aa: CASTQTGGIYGYTF
CDR3nt: TGTGCCAGCACTCAAACAGGGGGCATCTATGGCTACACCTTC

d_gene: -
j_gene: TRBJ1-6
abundance: -
v_gene: TRBV6-6
CDR3aa: CASSYGPTGSPLHF
CDR3nt: TGTGCCAGCAGTTACGGCCCTACGGGGTCACCCCTCCACTTT

d_gene: -
j_gene: TRBJ1-2
abundance: -
v_gene: TRBV19
CDR3aa: CASSSDWGGDGYTF
CDR3nt: TGTGCCAGTAGTTCAGACTGGGGCGGGGATGGCTACACCTTC

d_gene: TRBD2
j_gene: TRBJ2-3
abundance: few
v_gene: TRBV11-3
CDR3aa: CASSSRGLALTDTQYF
CDR3nt: TGTGCCAGCAGCTCCCGGGGACTAGCGCTCACAGATACGCAGTATTTT

d_gene: -
j_gene: TRBJ2-3
abundance: few
v_gene: TRBV6-6
CDR3aa: CASSLGGASTDTQYF
CDR3nt: TGTGCCAGCAGTTTGGGGGGGGCTAGCACAGATACGCAGTATTTT

d_gene: -
j_gene: TRBJ1-2
abundance: -
v_gene: TRBV9
CDR3aa: CASSSGGIYGYTF
CDR3nt: TGCGCCAGCAGCTCTGGGGGGATCTATGGCTACACCTTC

d_gene: -
j_gene: TRBJ1-1
abundance: -
v_gene: TRBV29-1
CDR3aa: CSVLRGAEAFF
CDR3nt: TGCAGCGTTCTCCGTGGGGCAGAAGCTTTCTTT

d_gene: TRBD2
j_gene: TRBJ2-2
abundance: -
v_gene: TRBV11-2
CDR3aa: CASSLSGSGTGELFF
CDR3nt: TGTGCCAGCAGCTTAAGCGGGAGCGGGACCGGGGAGCTGTTTTTT

d_gene: -
j_gene: TRBJ2-3
abundance: -
v_gene: TRBV7-2
CDR3aa: CASDFSGGPTDTQYF
CDR3nt: TGTGCCAGCGACTTTAGCGGAGGCCCCACAGATACGCAGTATTTT

d_gene: -
j_gene: TRBJ1-2
abundance: -
v_gene: TRBV7-9
CDR3aa: CASSGQFVSYGYTF
CDR3nt: TGTGCCAGCAGCGGCCAATTTGTTTCGTATGGCTACACCTTC

d_gene: TRBD2
j_gene: TRBJ2-1
abundance: -
v_gene: TRBV5-1
CDR3aa: CASSLGSSGSRNEQFF
CDR3nt: TGCGCCAGCAGCTTGGGGTCTAGCGGGAGCCGGAATGAGCAGTTCTTC

d_gene: -
j_gene: TRBJ1-1
abundance: -
v_gene: TRBV28
CDR3aa: CASSEQGLNTEAFF
CDR3nt: TGTGCCAGCAGTGAGCAGGGTCTGAACACTGAAGCTTTCTTT

d_gene: -
j_gene: TRBJ2-1
abundance: -
v_gene: TRBV11-2
CDR3aa: CASSSLVFSYNEQFF
CDR3nt: TGTGCCAGCAGCTCTTTAGTGTTCTCCTACAATGAGCAGTTCTTC

d_gene: -
j_gene: TRBJ1-3
abundance: -
v_gene: TRBV15
CDR3aa: CATSRDRWASGNTIYF
CDR3nt: TGTGCCACCAGCAGAGACCGGTGGGCTTCTGGAAACACCATATATTTT

d_gene: -
j_gene: TRBJ2-2
abundance: -
v_gene: TRBV5-6
CDR3aa: CASSLWAGLYTGELFF
CDR3nt: TGTGCCAGCAGCTTGTGGGCGGGGCTTTACACCGGGGAGCTGTTTTTT

d_gene: TRBD1
j_gene: TRBJ1-2
abundance: -
v_gene: TRBV2
CDR3aa: CASSERGLRYGYTF
CDR3nt: TGTGCCAGCAGTGAAAGGGGGCTTCGATATGGCTACACCTTC

d_gene: -
j_gene: TRBJ1-2
abundance: -
v_gene: TRBV6-5
CDR3aa: CASSYSTANYGYTF
CDR3nt: TGTGCCAGCAGTTACTCGACAGCCAACTATGGCTACACCTTC

d_gene: TRBD2
j_gene: TRBJ2-2
abundance: -
v_gene: TRBV29-1
CDR3aa: CSATGGSTSGRTGELFF
CDR3nt: TGCAGCGCGACGGGGGGGTCTACTAGCGGGAGGACCGGGGAGCTGTTTTTT

d_gene: TRBD1
j_gene: TRBJ1-2
abundance: -
v_gene: TRBV11-2
CDR3aa: CASSLTGQGASYGYTF
CDR3nt: TGTGCCAGCAGCTTAACGGGACAGGGGGCCAGCTATGGCTACACCTTC

d_gene: TRBD2
j_gene: TRBJ2-2
abundance: -
v_gene: TRBV7-9
CDR3aa: CASSRGGGTNTGELFF
CDR3nt: TGTGCCAGCAGCAGGGGCGGGGGGACGAACACCGGGGAGCTGTTTTTT

d_gene: TRBD2
j_gene: TRBJ2-1
abundance: -
v_gene: TRBV2
CDR3aa: CASSPSGLLFNEQFF
CDR3nt: TGTGCCAGCAGTCCTAGCGGCCTCCTCTTTAATGAGCAGTTCTTC

d_gene: TRBD1
j_gene: TRBJ2-3
abundance: -
v_gene: TRBV18
CDR3aa: CASAMNAGQGRDTQYF
CDR3nt: TGTGCCAGCGCCATGAATGCTGGACAGGGAAGAGATACGCAGTATTTT

d_gene: -
j_gene: TRBJ2-2
abundance: -
v_gene: TRBV2
CDR3aa: CASRATGARGTGELFF
CDR3nt: TGTGCCAGCAGGGCAACAGGAGCACGGGGGACCGGGGAGCTGTTTTTT

d_gene: -
j_gene: TRBJ2-5
abundance: -
v_gene: TRBV28
CDR3aa: CASSTHPGETQYF
CDR3nt: TGTGCCAGCAGTACCCACCCAGGGGAGACCCAGTACTTC

d_gene: TRBD2
j_gene: TRBJ2-5
abundance: -
v_gene: TRBV7-3
CDR3aa: CASSLNSGAETQYF
CDR3nt: TGTGCCAGCAGCTTAAATAGCGGGGCAGAGACCCAGTACTTC

d_gene: TRBD2
j_gene: TRBJ2-5
abundance: few
v_gene: TRBV11-3
CDR3aa: CASSLSLAGVRETQYF
CDR3nt: TGTGCCAGCAGCTTATCACTAGCGGGAGTAAGGGAGACCCAGTACTTC

d_gene: -
j_gene: TRBJ2-3
abundance: few
v_gene: TRBV5-1
CDR3aa: CASSPGGRSTDTQYF
CDR3nt: TGCGCCAGCTCCCCCGGAGGGCGTAGTACAGATACGCAGTATTTT

d_gene: -
j_gene: TRBJ1-1
abundance: few
v_gene: TRBV6-1
CDR3aa: CASSDLGGAEAFF
CDR3nt: TGTGCCAGCAGTGATCTTGGGGGCGCAGAAGCTTTCTTT

d_gene: -
j_gene: TRBJ2-2
abundance: -
v_gene: TRBV6-6
CDR3aa: CASSYRGNTGELFF
CDR3nt: TGTGCCAGCAGTTACAGGGGAAACACCGGGGAGCTGTTTTTT

d_gene: -
j_gene: TRBJ2-3
abundance: -
v_gene: TRBV25-1
CDR3aa: CASMIQGRTDTQYF
CDR3nt: TGTGCCAGCATGATACAGGGACGCACAGATACGCAGTATTTT

d_gene: TRBD2
j_gene: TRBJ2-3
abundance: -
v_gene: TRBV7-8
CDR3aa: CASTLGLAGGDTQYF
CDR3nt: TGTGCCAGCACCCTGGGACTAGCGGGAGGAGATACGCAGTATTTT

d_gene: -
j_gene: TRBJ1-1
abundance: -
v_gene: TRBV30
CDR3aa: CALAGNTEAFF
CDR3nt: TGTGCCCTGGCGGGGAACACTGAAGCTTTCTTT

d_gene: -
j_gene: TRBJ1-1
abundance: -
v_gene: TRBV7-2
CDR3aa: CASSLVFTNTEAFF
CDR3nt: TGTGCCAGCAGCTTAGTTTTCACTAACACTGAAGCTTTCTTT

d_gene: TRBD1
j_gene: TRBJ1-2
abundance: -
v_gene: TRBV11-2
CDR3aa: CASSNRDRGYYTF
CDR3nt: TGTGCCAGCAGTAATCGGGACAGGGGCTACTACACCTTC

d_gene: -
j_gene: TRBJ1-1
abundance: -
v_gene: TRBV5-1
CDR3aa: CASSLAAGNTEAFF
CDR3nt: TGCGCCAGCAGCTTGGCTGCGGGGAACACTGAAGCTTTCTTT

d_gene: TRBD1
j_gene: TRBJ2-1
abundance: -
v_gene: TRBV13
CDR3aa: CASSPRTGSSYNEQFF
CDR3nt: TGTGCCAGCAGCCCAAGGACAGGTAGCTCCTACAATGAGCAGTTCTTC

d_gene: -
j_gene: TRBJ2-5
abundance: -
v_gene: TRBV5-1
CDR3aa: CASSAGAMGETQYF
CDR3nt: TGCGCCAGCAGTGCAGGGGCAATGGGAGAGACCCAGTACTTC

d_gene: -
j_gene: TRBJ1-2
abundance: -
v_gene: TRBV29-1
CDR3aa: CSASQTDNYGYTF
CDR3nt: TGCAGCGCCTCCCAGACAGATAACTATGGCTACACCTTC

d_gene: -
j_gene: TRBJ1-2
abundance: -
v_gene: TRBV29-1
CDR3aa: CSVEVGMGQYGYTF
CDR3nt: TGCAGCGTTGAAGTAGGGATGGGGCAGTATGGCTACACCTTC

d_gene: -
j_gene: TRBJ2-3
abundance: -
v_gene: TRBV7-2
CDR3aa: CASSLLGGTDTQYF
CDR3nt: TGTGCCAGCAGCTTACTAGGGGGCACAGATACGCAGTATTTT

d_gene: TRBD1
j_gene: TRBJ1-4
abundance: -
v_gene: TRBV27
CDR3aa: CASSLVQGGEKLFF
CDR3nt: TGTGCCAGCAGTTTAGTACAGGGGGGTGAAAAACTGTTTTTT

d_gene: -
j_gene: TRBJ1-4
abundance: -
v_gene: TRBV5-1
CDR3aa: CASSQGSGAREKLFF
CDR3nt: TGCGCCAGCAGCCAAGGTAGCGGGGCTAGGGAAAAACTGTTTTTT

d_gene: -
j_gene: TRBJ1-2
abundance: -
v_gene: TRBV15
CDR3aa: CATSRDGGGRGYTF
CDR3nt: TGTGCCACCAGCAGAGATGGGGGGGGAAGGGGCTACACCTTC

d_gene: TRBD1
j_gene: TRBJ2-1
abundance: -
v_gene: TRBV9
CDR3aa: CASSVGWTGNEQFF
CDR3nt: TGTGCCAGCAGCGTAGGGTGGACAGGCAATGAGCAGTTCTTC

d_gene: -
j_gene: TRBJ1-4
abundance: -
v_gene: TRBV2
CDR3aa: CASSYRVGEKLFF
CDR3nt: TGTGCCAGCAGTTACAGGGTCGGGGAAAAACTGTTTTTT